The rows below give T cell receptor beta chains drawn from one sample of a study of cytomegalovirus exposure and HLA in healthy donors. Only in-frame clones appear in the TCRdb table, and some are missing; sequencing was by immunoSEQ multiplex PCR. The table includes some 150,000 clones, around 10% detected once. Sequenced sample: PBMCs. The receptors derive from a woman aged 35 to 49 in good health and CMV-seropositive. CDR3s include the opening cysteine and the closing phenylalanine or tryptophan. D genes are given only for firm matches. Rows give clone size only sometimes, using once, few, many, or a class for an expanded clone.

. . TRBJ1-3 TRBV5-5 CASSLSGSGNTIYF TGTGCCAGCAGCTTGAGCGGCTCTGGAAACACCATATATTTT
. TRBD1 TRBJ2-1 TRBV2 CASKGQGLYNEQFF TGTGCCAGCAAAGGACAGGGGCTTTACAATGAGCAGTTCTTC
. . TRBJ2-7 TRBV6-5 CASRGEGGDGEQYF TGTGCCAGCAGGGGCGAAGGAGGGGACGGCGAGCAGTACTTC
few TRBD1 TRBJ2-5 TRBV15 CATSRGGQDGETQYF TGTGCCACCAGCAGAGGGGGACAGGACGGAGAGACCCAGTACTTC
. TRBD1 TRBJ2-2 TRBV12-5 CASGLGTGMGTGELFF TGTGCTAGTGGTTTGGGGACAGGGATGGGCACCGGGGAGCTGTTTTTT
few TRBD1 TRBJ1-2 TRBV29-1 CSGQDREHGYTF TGCAGCGGGCAGGACAGGGAACATGGCTACACCTTC
few TRBD1 TRBJ2-5 TRBV5-4 CASSLAGKGAGEQYF TGTGCCAGCAGCTTGGCCGGGAAGGGGGCGGGTGAGCAGTACTTC
few TRBD1 TRBJ2-3 TRBV13 CASSLEGAPLGQYF TGTGCCAGCAGCTTAGAGGGGGCCCCCCTAGGGCAGTATTTT
. . TRBJ2-5 TRBV30 CAWHGGASQETQYF TGTGCCTGGCACGGCGGGGCTTCCCAAGAGACCCAGTACTTC
. . TRBJ1-2 TRBV5-1 CASSLQPTNYGYTF TGCGCCAGCAGCTTACAGCCTACTAACTATGGCTACACCTTC
few TRBD2 TRBJ2-1 TRBV5-1 CASSLELAGGIQFF TGCGCCAGCAGCTTGGAACTAGCGGGGGGGATCCAGTTCTTC
. . TRBJ2-7 TRBV19 CASSDQGKGTYEQYF TGTGCCAGTAGTGATCAGGGAAAAGGGACCTACGAGCAGTACTTC
. TRBD2 TRBJ2-2 TRBV18 CASSLGLADTGELFF TGTGCCAGCTCACTTGGACTAGCGGACACCGGGGAGCTGTTTTTT
. . TRBJ1-2 TRBV11-2 CASSPRGRLYGYTF TGTGCCAGCAGCCCCCGGGGGAGGCTCTATGGCTACACCTTC
. . TRBJ1-3 TRBV2 CASGEWTAPGNTIYF TGTGCCAGCGGGGAATGGACAGCCCCTGGAAACACCATATATTTT
. TRBD1 TRBJ1-1 TRBV2 CASRLTGGGFVNTEAFF TGTGCCAGCAGGCTAACAGGGGGGGGTTTCGTGAACACTGAAGCTTTCTTT
. . TRBJ2-1 TRBV6-5 CASSYSGVLDEQFF TGTGCCAGCAGTTACTCCGGGGTACTGGATGAGCAGTTCTTC
. TRBD1 TRBJ2-2 TRBV5-6 CASSRTGVTGELFF TGTGCCAGCAGCCGGACAGGGGTCACCGGGGAGCTGTTTTTT
. TRBD2 TRBJ2-5 TRBV6-6 CASSWGLAGGETQYF TGTGCCAGCAGTTGGGGACTAGCGGGAGGAGAGACCCAGTACTTC
few TRBD2 TRBJ2-2 TRBV7-7 CASSLAPAGAIGELFF TGTGCCAGCAGCTTAGCGCCAGCGGGGGCTATCGGGGAGCTGTTTTTT
few . TRBJ1-5 TRBV7-2 CASSLWWRDQPQHF TGTGCCAGCAGCTTATGGTGGAGGGATCAGCCCCAGCATTTT
. . TRBJ2-1 TRBV29-1 CSVGRTGRNNEQFF TGCAGCGTCGGGAGGACAGGGCGAAACAATGAGCAGTTCTTC
few . TRBJ2-2 TRBV5-1 CASSPPTGTNTGELFF TGCGCCAGCAGCCCACCTACGGGGACGAACACCGGGGAGCTGTTTTTT
few . TRBJ2-7 TRBV5-1 CASSLRTQNEQYF TGCGCCAGCAGCCTGAGGACTCAGAACGAGCAGTACTTC
few . TRBJ2-5 TRBV6-5 CASSYLRGTETQYF TGTGCCAGCAGTTACTTGAGGGGGACGGAGACCCAGTACTTC
. TRBD2 TRBJ2-1 TRBV4-3 CASSPREFRGGSYNEQFF TGCGCCAGCAGCCCGAGAGAATTCCGGGGGGGCTCCTACAATGAGCAGTTCTTC